The TCR beta chain under discussion was sequenced for a study of OX40 agonist ivuxolimab in advanced cancers. From germline, CDR1 is MDHEN and CDR2 SYDVKM. Deletions cut 6 bases from V and 0 bases from J, with 6 bases between. The CDR3 extends over 13 amino acids. Assay: immunoSEQ multiplex PCR; the TCRdb copy retains only in-frame clones and omits some. The data show about 79,000 clones, approximately 85% seen once. The receptor was isolated from an adult with an advanced solid tumor such as melanoma, head and neck, liver or kidney cancer. Here the sequenced sample was CD4+ or CD8+ T cells sorted from blood, taken in a trial of the OX40 agonist ivuxolimab. This sequence joins TRBV28 and TRBJ1-3, with D unclear. CDR3 amino acids: CASSTDSGNTIYF. Written as DNA, the CDR3 is TGTGCCAGCAGCACAGACTCTGGAAACACCATATATTTT.